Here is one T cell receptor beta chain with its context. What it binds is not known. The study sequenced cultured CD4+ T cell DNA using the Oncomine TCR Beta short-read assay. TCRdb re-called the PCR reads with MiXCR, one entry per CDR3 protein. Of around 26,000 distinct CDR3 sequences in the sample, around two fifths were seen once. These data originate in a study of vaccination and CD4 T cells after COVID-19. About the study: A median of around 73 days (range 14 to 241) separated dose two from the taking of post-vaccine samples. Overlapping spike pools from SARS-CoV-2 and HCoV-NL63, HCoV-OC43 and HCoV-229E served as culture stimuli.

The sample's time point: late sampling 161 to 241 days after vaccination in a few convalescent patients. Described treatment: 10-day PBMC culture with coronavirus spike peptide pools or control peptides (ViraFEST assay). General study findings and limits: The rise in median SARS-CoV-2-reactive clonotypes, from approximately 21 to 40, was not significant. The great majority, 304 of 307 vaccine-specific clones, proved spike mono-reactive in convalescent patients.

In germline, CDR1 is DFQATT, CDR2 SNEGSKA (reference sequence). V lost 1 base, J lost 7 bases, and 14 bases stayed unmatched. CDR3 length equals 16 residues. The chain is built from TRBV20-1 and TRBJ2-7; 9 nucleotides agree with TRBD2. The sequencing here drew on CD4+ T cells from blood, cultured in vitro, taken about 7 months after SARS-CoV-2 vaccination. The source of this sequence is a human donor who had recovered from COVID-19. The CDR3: CSARAPLTSGGAEQYF. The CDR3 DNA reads TGCAGTGCTAGAGCCCCCCTGACTAGCGGCGGTGCGGAGCAGTACTTC.